This T cell receptor (beta chain) was sequenced during a study of blood T cell repertoires in COVID-19. Study-level background: COVID-19 samples, acute and convalescent, were from the United States, Italy and Spain. From T cells, B-cell-depleted T cells, or PBMCs came the material, which was cDNA or gDNA.

In the original analysis: Reference gene primer amplification yielded estimated nucleated cell counts. The data were produced by immunoSEQ multiplex PCR, yet TCRdb's version contains in-frame clones alone and is incomplete. The V and J calls and clone size come from that table; D and trimming were worked out from the DNA. Altogether under 200,000 clones are present, approximately 84% being singletons, with the ten largest covering about 2.7%. CDR1 SQVTM and CDR2 ANQGSEA come from the germline V gene. Trimming left V 5 bases short and J 4 bases short, with 15 bases between. This CDR3 contains 13 residues.

This chain uses TRBV29-1 with TRBJ2-7, with D perhaps matching TRBD2 (5 bases). The sample consisted of peripheral blood. This sequence originates from a human donor with acute or convalescent COVID-19. The donor label of this sample is uncertain. CDR3 DNA sequence: TGCAGCGTTATGGCGGGTTCTTCATACGAGCAGTACTTC. Translating gives CSVMAGSSYEQYF.